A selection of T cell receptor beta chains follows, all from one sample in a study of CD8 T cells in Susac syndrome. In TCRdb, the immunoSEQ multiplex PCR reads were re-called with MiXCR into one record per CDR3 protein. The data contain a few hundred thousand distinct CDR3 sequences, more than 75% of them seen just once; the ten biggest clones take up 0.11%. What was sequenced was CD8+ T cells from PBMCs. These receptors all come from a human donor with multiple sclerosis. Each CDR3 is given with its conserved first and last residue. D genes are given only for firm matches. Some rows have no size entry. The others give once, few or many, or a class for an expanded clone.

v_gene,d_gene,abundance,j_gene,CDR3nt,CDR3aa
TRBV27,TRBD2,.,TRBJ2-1,TGTGCCAGCAGTCCCGCTAGCGGGCGTTACAATGAGCAGTTCTTC,CASSPASGRYNEQFF
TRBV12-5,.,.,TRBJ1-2,TGTGCTAGTGGCGGGGGGACTGGCTATGGCTACACCTTC,CASGGGTGYGYTF
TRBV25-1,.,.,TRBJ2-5,TGTGCCAGCAGCCTTATCCAGGGTCTCGCGGAGACCCAGTACTTC,CASSLIQGLAETQYF
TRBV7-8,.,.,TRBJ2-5,TGTGCCAGCAGCCATGACTGGACCCAAGAGACCCAGTACTTC,CASSHDWTQETQYF
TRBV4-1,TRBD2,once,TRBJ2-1,TGCGCCAGCAGCCAAGAAATTGGGACTAGCGGGAGATTCTCCAATGAGCAGTTCTTC,CASSQEIGTSGRFSNEQFF
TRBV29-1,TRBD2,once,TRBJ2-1,TGCAGCGTGGCGGGAGGAACGTACAATGAGCAGTTCTTC,CSVAGGTYNEQFF
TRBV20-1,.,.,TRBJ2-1,TGCAGTGCTAGAATGGACGCGAGCTCCTACAATGAGCAGTTCTTC,CSARMDASSYNEQFF
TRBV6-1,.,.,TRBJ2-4,TGTGCCAGCAGCCAATCCCGGACTATGAGGGATGACATTCAGTACTTC,CASSQSRTMRDDIQYF
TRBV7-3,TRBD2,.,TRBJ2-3,TGTGCCAGCCCACTAGCGGGAGGGTTCACAGATACGCAGTATTTT,CASPLAGGFTDTQYF
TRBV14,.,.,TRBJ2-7,TGTGCCAGCAGCCCGGGACGGAGACTCGAGCAGTACTTC,CASSPGRRLEQYF
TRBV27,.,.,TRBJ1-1,TGTGCCAGCAGTTCGGGTATCACTGAAGCTTTCTTT,CASSSGITEAFF
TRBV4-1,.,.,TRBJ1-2,TGCGCCAGCAGCCAAGCCGGGCAGGCCCTCTATGGCTACACCTTC,CASSQAGQALYGYTF
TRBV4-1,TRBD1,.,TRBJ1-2,TGCGCCAGCAGGCAACCGGGACAGGGGTATGGCTACACCTTC,CASRQPGQGYGYTF
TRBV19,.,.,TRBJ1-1,TGTGCCAGTAGCCACGGGACTATTATAACTGAAGCTTTCTTT,CASSHGTIITEAFF
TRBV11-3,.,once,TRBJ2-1,TGTGCCAGCAGCTTGGGTGGGCGTAGTGAGCAGTTCTTC,CASSLGGRSEQFF